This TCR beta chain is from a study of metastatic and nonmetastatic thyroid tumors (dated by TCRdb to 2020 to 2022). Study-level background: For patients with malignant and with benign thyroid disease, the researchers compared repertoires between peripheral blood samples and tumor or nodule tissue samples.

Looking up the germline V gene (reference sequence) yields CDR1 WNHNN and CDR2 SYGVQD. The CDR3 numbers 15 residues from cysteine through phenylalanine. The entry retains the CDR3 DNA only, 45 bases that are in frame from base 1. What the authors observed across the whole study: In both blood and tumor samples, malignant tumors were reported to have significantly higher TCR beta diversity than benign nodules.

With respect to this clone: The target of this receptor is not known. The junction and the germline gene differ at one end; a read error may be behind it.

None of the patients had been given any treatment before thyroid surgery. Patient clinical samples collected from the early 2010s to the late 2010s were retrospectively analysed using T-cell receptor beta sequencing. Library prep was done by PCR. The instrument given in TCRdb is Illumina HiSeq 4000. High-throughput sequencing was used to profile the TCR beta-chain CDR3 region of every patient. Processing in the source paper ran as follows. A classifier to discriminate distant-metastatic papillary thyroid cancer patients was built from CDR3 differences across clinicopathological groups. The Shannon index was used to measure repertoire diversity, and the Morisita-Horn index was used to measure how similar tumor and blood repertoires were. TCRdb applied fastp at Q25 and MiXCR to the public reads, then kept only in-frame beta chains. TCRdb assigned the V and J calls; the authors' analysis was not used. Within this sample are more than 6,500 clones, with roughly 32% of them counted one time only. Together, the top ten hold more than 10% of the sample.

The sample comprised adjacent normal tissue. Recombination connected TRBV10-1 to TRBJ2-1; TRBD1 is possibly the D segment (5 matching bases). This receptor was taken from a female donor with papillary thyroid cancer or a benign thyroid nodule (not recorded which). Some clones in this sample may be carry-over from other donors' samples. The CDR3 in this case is CASSESAAGYNEHFF. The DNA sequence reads TGCGCCAGCAGTGAGTCGGCGGCAGGGTACAATGAGCATTTCTTC.